These T cell receptor beta chains were read from a single sample in a study of early T cells in non-severe SARS-CoV-2 infection. TCRdb used MiXCR to reprocess the 5' RACE reads, holding one entry per CDR3 protein. Here the sample spans about 84,000 distinct CDR3 sequences, 9.5% to 13% being singletons. Sequenced input: whole blood. These receptor sequences come from an adult who was a healthcare worker with PCR-confirmed SARS-CoV-2 infection or an uninfected control (not recorded which). CDR3s include the opening cysteine and the closing phenylalanine or tryptophan. A D gene is named only where the DNA matches it firmly. Rows give clone size only sometimes, using once, few, many, or a class for an expanded clone.

>.|TRBJ1-2|few|TRBV29-1
TGCAGCGTTGAAGCAGGGAACTATGGCTACACCTTC
CSVEAGNYGYTF
>.|TRBJ2-1|.|TRBV5-1
TGCGCCAGCAGCCCAGGGTCAAGCTCCTACAATGAGCAGTTCTTC
CASSPGSSSYNEQFF
>.|TRBJ2-1|few|TRBV5-1
TGCGCCAGCAGCGAGACTAACCGGAACAATGAGCAGTTCTTC
CASSETNRNNEQFF
>TRBD1|TRBJ2-6|many|TRBV7-2
TGTGCCAGCAGCTTAGCAATGATTCCAGACAGGGCTCGGTCGTTGGGGGCCAACGTCCTGACTTTC
CASSLAMIPDRARSLGANVLTF
>.|TRBJ1-2|.|TRBV5-1
TGCGCCAGCAGCCTCTTTGACAGTAACTATGGCTACACCTTC
CASSLFDSNYGYTF
>TRBD2|TRBJ2-1|.|TRBV29-1
TGCAGCGTTGAAGCAGCGGGGCCCCTCTCCTACAATGAGCAGTTCTTC
CSVEAAGPLSYNEQFF
>.|TRBJ2-2|few|TRBV7-9
TGTGCCAGCAGCTTAGCGCCCCCATCTGGTCCGGGGGAGCTGTTTTTT
CASSLAPPSGPGELFF
>.|TRBJ2-2|.|TRBV3-1
TGTGCCAGCAGCCCCATCGAAACGAACACCGGGGAGCTGTTTTTT
CASSPIETNTGELFF
>TRBD1|TRBJ1-1|many|TRBV5-5
TGTGCCAGCAGCCAAGGACAGGGAGTCTTTGAAGCTTTCTTT
CASSQGQGVFEAFF
>TRBD1|TRBJ1-2|many|TRBV12-3/TRBV12-4
TGTGCCAGCAGCCCAGGGGGTGGCTACACCTTC
CASSPGGGYTF
>.|TRBJ2-3|many|TRBV2
TGTGCCAGCAGACTTAGTGGGGGCTCAGATACGCAGTATTTT
CASRLSGGSDTQYF
>TRBD2|TRBJ2-7|few|TRBV29-1
TGCAGCTTTACCACTAGCGGGTACGAGCAGTACTTC
CSFTTSGYEQYF
>TRBD1|TRBJ2-2|few|TRBV3-1
TGTGCCAGCAGCCAACCGACAGGGTCGGATTCCGGGGAGCTGTTTTTT
CASSQPTGSDSGELFF
>.|TRBJ2-3|many|TRBV11-2
TGTGCCAGCAGCTTAATGGGCAGTATTTCCTCCGGTACGCAGTATTTT
CASSLMGSISSGTQYF
>.|TRBJ2-7|few|TRBV10-3
TGTGCCATCAGTGAGTCGCAAGCTTCCTACGAGCAGTACTTC
CAISESQASYEQYF
>.|TRBJ2-1|.|TRBV6-2/TRBV6-3
TGTGCCAGCAGTTACCCGGCCTCACTAAATAGCAATGAGCAGTTCTTC
CASSYPASLNSNEQFF
>.|TRBJ2-3|.|TRBV18
TGTGCCAGCTCACCTCAGCGATCCCCAGATACGCAGTATTTT
CASSPQRSPDTQYF
>.|TRBJ1-6|.|TRBV28
TGTGCCAGCAGCACCCCGAGCTCCTATAATTCACCCCTCCACTTT
CASSTPSSYNSPLHF
>.|TRBJ2-7|few|TRBV28
TGTGCCAGCAGGGCGGGACAGCCCTACGAGCAGTACTTC
CASRAGQPYEQYF
>TRBD2|TRBJ2-1|.|TRBV6-2/TRBV6-3
TGTGCCAGCACCCCCGGGGGGATCTCCTACAATGAGCAGTTCTTC
CASTPGGISYNEQFF
>.|TRBJ2-3|many|TRBV6-2/TRBV6-3
TGTGCCAGCAGTCTACTTCAGAGCGGGACAGATACGCAGTATTTT
CASSLLQSGTDTQYF
>.|TRBJ2-3|few|TRBV3-1
TGTGCCAGCAGCCCGCTACCGGCCGGCACAGATACGCAGTATTTT
CASSPLPAGTDTQYF
>.|TRBJ2-5|few|TRBV2
TGTGCCAGCAGTGAACAACAAGAGACCCAGTACTTC
CASSEQQETQYF
>TRBD1|TRBJ1-5|many|TRBV18
TGTGCCAGCTCCCCGACAGGGACGGGCAATCAGCCCCAGCATTTT
CASSPTGTGNQPQHF
>.|TRBJ1-5|.|TRBV27
TGTGCCAGAGAGACGGGGGTAGTTGAACAGCCCCAGCATTTT
CARETGVVEQPQHF
>.|TRBJ1-1|many|TRBV7-3
TGTGCCAGCAGCTTCGCCGGGTCCACTGAAGCTTTCTTT
CASSFAGSTEAFF
>.|TRBJ1-1|many|TRBV30
TGTGCCTGGAAAACTGAGGGATCGACTGAAGCTTTCTTT
CAWKTEGSTEAFF
>TRBD2|TRBJ2-3|many|TRBV7-9
TGTGCCAGCAGCTTTCAAAGGACTAGCGGGGGAGGAAATACGCAGTATTTT
CASSFQRTSGGGNTQYF
>.|TRBJ2-1|few|TRBV25-1
TGTGCCAGCAGTGGCTTAGCAACCCTATACAATGAGCAGTTCTTC
CASSGLATLYNEQFF
>.|TRBJ2-1|few|TRBV12-3/TRBV12-4
TGTGCCAGCAGCCTCCAGGACTCTTTATACAATGAGCAGTTCTTC
CASSLQDSLYNEQFF
>.|TRBJ1-2|.|TRBV18
TGTGCCAGCTCCGATGATATAGTTACCTATGGCTACACCTTC
CASSDDIVTYGYTF
>.|TRBJ2-5|many|TRBV24-1
TGTGCCACCGCACCGGCGACAGACGAGACCCAGTACTTC
CATAPATDETQYF
>.|TRBJ2-2|.|TRBV5-4
TGTGCCAGCAGCTTTCAGCACAGGGCGAACACCGGGGAGCTGTTTTTT
CASSFQHRANTGELFF
>.|TRBJ2-7|many|TRBV5-5
TGTGCCAGCAGCTTGGGAGTGGGGTCCTACGAGCAGTACTTC
CASSLGVGSYEQYF
>.|TRBJ2-3|many|TRBV29-1
TGCAGCGCCGGGTCGGGGGAGCGAGGTACGCAGTATTTT
CSAGSGERGTQYF
>.|TRBJ1-1|.|TRBV18
TGTGCCAGCTCGGTACAGGGGAACACTGAAGCTTTCTTT
CASSVQGNTEAFF
>.|TRBJ2-2|many|TRBV3-1
TGTGCCAGCAGCCCCCGTAACTTGAACACCGGGGAGCTGTTTTTT
CASSPRNLNTGELFF
>.|TRBJ2-7|few|TRBV4-1
TGCGCCAGCAGCCACCCGACCTCCGGCGAGCAGTACTTC
CASSHPTSGEQYF
>TRBD1|TRBJ2-7|many|TRBV7-8
TGTGCCAGCAGCTTAGCGGAGACGGGACAGGGGTACGAGCAGTACTTC
CASSLAETGQGYEQYF
>.|TRBJ2-2|.|TRBV12-3/TRBV12-4
TGTGCCAGCAGAGCTAGGGGAAGGGCCCCCGGGGAGCTGTTTTTT
CASRARGRAPGELFF
>TRBD2|TRBJ2-2|few|TRBV18
TGTGCCAGCTCACCAGGACTAGCCAGCACCGGGGAGCTGTTTTTT
CASSPGLASTGELFF
>TRBD2|TRBJ2-7|.|TRBV29-1
TGCAGCGTTGAACTGCTAGCGGGGACCTACGAGCAGTACTTC
CSVELLAGTYEQYF